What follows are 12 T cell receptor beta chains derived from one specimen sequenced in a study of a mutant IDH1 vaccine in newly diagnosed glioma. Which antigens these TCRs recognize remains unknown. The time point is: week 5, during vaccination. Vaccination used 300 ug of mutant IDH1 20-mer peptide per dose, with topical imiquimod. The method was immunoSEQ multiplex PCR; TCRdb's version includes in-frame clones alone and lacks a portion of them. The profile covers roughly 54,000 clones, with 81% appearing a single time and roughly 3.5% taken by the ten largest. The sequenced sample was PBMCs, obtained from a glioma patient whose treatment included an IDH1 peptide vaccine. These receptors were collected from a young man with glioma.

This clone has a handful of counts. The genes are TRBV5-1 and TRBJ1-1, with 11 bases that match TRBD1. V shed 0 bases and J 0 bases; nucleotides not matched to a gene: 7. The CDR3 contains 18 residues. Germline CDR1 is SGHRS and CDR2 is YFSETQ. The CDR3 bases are TGCGCCAGCAGCTTGGCTGGGGACAGGGGGTATATGAACACTGAAGCTTTCTTT. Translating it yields CASSLAGDRGYMNTEAFF.

The CDR3 reads CAISGLPNTEAFF. CDR3 nucleotides: TGTGCCATCAGTGGACTTCCGAACACTGAAGCTTTCTTT. The chain recombines TRBV10-3 with TRBJ1-1; D not resolved. There are 13 residues in the CDR3. Looked up from germline, CDR1 is ENHRY and CDR2 is SYGVKD. Deletions cut 4 bases from V and 1 base from J, with 7 bases between.

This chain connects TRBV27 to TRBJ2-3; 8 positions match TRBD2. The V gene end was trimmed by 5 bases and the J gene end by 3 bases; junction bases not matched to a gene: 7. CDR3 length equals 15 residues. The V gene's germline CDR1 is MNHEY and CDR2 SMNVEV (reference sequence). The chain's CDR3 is CASSPGLVGTDTQYF. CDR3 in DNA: TGTGCCAGCAGTCCGGGACTAGTCGGTACAGATACGCAGTATTTT.

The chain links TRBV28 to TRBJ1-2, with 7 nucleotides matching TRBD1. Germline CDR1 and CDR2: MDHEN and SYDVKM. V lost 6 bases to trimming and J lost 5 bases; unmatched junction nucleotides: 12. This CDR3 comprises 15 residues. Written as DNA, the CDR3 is TGTGCCAGCAGGCCCACCGACAGGGAATTTTATGGCTACACCTTC. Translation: CASRPTDREFYGYTF.

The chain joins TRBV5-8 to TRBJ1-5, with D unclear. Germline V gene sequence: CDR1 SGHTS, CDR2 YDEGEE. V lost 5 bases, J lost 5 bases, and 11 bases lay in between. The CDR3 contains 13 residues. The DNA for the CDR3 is TGTGCCAGCAGTAGACGGGAGGATCAGCCCCAGCATTTT. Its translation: CASSRREDQPQHF.

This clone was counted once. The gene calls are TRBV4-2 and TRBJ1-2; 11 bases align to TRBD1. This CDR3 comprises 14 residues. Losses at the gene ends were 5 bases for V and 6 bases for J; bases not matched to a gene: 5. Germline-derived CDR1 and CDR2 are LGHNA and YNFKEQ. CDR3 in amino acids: CASSFWTGGDGYTF. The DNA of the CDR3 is TGTGCCAGCAGCTTTTGGACAGGGGGCGATGGCTACACCTTC.

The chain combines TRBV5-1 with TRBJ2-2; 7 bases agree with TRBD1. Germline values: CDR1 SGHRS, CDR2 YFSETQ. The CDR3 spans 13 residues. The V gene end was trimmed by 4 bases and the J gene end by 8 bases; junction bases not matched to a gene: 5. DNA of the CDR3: TGCGCCAGCAGCGCAAGGGGGCCTGGGGAGCTGTTTTTT. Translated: CASSARGPGELFF.

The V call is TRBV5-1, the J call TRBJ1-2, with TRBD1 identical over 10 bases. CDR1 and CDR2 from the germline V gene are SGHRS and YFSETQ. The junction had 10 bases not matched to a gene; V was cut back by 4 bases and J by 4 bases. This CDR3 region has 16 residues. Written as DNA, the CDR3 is TGCGCCAGCAGCCTGACAGGGGGCGCGAAAACCTATGGCTACACCTTC. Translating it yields CASSLTGGAKTYGYTF.

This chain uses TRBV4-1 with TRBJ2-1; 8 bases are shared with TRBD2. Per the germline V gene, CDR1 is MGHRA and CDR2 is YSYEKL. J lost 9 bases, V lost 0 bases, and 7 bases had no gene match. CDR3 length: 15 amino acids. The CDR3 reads CASSQEDGGAGEQFF. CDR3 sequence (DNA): TGCGCCAGCAGCCAAGAAGACGGGGGGGCAGGTGAGCAGTTCTTC.

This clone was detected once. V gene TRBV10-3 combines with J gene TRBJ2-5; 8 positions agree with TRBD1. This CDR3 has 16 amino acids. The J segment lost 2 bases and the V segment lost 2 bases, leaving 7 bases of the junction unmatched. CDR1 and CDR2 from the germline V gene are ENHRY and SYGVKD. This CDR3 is CAISEGQGLLQETQYF. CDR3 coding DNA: TGTGCCATCAGTGAGGGACAGGGTTTGCTACAAGAGACCCAGTACTTC.

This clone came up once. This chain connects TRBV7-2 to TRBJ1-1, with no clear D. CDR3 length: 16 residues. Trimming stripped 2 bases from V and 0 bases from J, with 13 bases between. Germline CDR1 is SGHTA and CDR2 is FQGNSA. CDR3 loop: CASSLIFLGMNTEAFF. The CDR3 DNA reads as TGTGCCAGCAGCTTAATTTTTCTGGGGATGAACACTGAAGCTTTCTTT.

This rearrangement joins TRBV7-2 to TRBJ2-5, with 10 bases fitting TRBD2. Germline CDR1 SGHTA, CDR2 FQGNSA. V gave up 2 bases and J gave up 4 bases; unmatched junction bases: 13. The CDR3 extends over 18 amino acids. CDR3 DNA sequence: TGTGCCAGCAGCTTAAGGACCATTAGCGGGGGGCGGGTAGAGACCCAGTACTTC. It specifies CASSLRTISGGRVETQYF. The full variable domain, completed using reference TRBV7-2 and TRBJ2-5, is GAGVSQSPSNKVTEKGKDVELRCDPISGHTALYWYRQSLGQGLEFLIYFQGNSAPDKSGLPSDRFSAERTGGSVSTLTIQRTQQEDSAVYLCASSLRTISGGRVETQYFGPGTRLLVL.